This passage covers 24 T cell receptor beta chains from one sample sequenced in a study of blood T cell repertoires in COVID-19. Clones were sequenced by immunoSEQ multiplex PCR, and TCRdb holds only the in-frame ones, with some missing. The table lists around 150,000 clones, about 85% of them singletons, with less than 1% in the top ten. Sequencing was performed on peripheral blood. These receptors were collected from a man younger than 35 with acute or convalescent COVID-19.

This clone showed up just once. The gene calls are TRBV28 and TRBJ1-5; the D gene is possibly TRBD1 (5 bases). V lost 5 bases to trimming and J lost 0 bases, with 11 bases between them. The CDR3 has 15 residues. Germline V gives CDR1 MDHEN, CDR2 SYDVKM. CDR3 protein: CASSRQGYSNQPQHF. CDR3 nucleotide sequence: TGTGCCAGCAGTCGTCAGGGTTATAGCAATCAGCCCCAGCATTTT.

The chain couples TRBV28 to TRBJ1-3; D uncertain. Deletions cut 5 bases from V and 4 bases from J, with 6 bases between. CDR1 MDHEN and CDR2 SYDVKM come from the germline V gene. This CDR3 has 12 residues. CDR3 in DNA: TGTGCCAGCAGTACCAGGGGAAACACCATATATTTT. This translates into CASSTRGNTIYF. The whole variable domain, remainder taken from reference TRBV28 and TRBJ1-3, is DVKVTQSSRYLVKRTGEKVFLECVQDMDHENMFWYRQDPGLGLRLIYFSYDVKMKEKGDIPEGYSVSREKKERFSLILESASTNQTSMYLCASSTRGNTIYFGEGSWLTVV.

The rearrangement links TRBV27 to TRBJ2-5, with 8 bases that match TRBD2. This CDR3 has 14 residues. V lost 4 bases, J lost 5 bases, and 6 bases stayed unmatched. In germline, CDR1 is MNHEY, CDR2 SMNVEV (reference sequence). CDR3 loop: CASSYLAGGETQYF. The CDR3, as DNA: TGTGCCAGCAGTTACCTAGCGGGCGGGGAGACCCAGTACTTC.

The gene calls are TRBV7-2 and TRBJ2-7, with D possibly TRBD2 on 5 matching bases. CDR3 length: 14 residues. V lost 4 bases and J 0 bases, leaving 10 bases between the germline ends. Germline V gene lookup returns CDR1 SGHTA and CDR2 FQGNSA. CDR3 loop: CASSSGVDSYEQYF. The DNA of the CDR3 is TGTGCCAGCAGCTCCGGGGTAGACTCCTACGAGCAGTACTTC.

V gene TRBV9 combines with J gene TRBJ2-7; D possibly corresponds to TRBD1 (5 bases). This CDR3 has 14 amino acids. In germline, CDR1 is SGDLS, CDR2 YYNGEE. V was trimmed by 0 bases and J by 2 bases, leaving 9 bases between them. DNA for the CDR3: TGTGCCAGCAGCGTAGGGACACTCGCCTACGAGCAGTACTTC. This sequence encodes CASSVGTLAYEQYF.

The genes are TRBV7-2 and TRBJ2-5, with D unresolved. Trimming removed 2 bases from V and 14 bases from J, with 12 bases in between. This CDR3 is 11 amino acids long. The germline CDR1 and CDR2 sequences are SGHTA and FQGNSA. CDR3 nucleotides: TGTGCCAGCAGCTTAAAGAACCAGGCTTACTTC. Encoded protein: CASSLKNQAYF.

For the CDR3, the DNA is TGTGCCAGTAGTGAGAAGTTAGAAGCTTTCTTT. Its protein product is CASSEKLEAFF. The chain couples TRBV19 to TRBJ1-1; D gene uncertain. This CDR3 has 11 residues. Trimming shortened V by 5 bases and J by 8 bases, and 9 bases separated the two germline ends. CDR1 is LNHDA, CDR2 SQIVND, per germline (reference sequence).

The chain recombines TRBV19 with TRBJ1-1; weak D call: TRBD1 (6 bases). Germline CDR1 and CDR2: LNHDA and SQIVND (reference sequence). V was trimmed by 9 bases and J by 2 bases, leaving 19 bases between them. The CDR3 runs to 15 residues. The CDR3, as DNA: TGTGCCAGCCGGTTAGGGGGAGAAAAAAACACTGAAGCTTTCTTT. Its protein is CASRLGGEKNTEAFF. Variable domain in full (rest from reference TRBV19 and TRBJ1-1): DGGITQSPKYLFRKEGQNVTLSCEQNLNHDAMYWYRQDPGQGLRLIYYSQIVNDFQKGDIAEGYSVSREKKESFPLTVTSAQKNPTAFYLCASRLGGEKNTEAFFGQGTRLTVV.

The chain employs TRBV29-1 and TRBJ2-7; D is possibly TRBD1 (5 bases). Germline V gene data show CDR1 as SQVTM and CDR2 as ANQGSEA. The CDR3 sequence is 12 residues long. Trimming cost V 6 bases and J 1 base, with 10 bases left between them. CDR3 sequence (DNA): TGCAGCGTCGCCCAGGGTTCCTACGAGCAGTACTTC. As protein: CSVAQGSYEQYF.

CDR3 loop: CASSDVGGAYNEQFF. The CDR3 coding sequence is TGTGCCAGCAGTGACGTCGGGGGGGCCTACAATGAGCAGTTCTTC. The V gene is TRBV6-4, the J gene TRBJ2-1; 8 nucleotides line up with TRBD2. The germline V gene has CDR1 MRHNA and CDR2 SNTAGT. V shed 2 bases, J shed 2 bases, and the junction held 2 bases outside the gene matches. The CDR3 loop spans 15 amino acids.

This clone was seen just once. CDR3 in amino acids: CASSETSMNTEAFF. CDR3 DNA: TGTGCCAGCAGCGAGACAAGTATGAACACTGAAGCTTTCTTT. The chain combines TRBV9 with TRBJ1-1; D unresolved. The V end was cut by 3 bases, the J end by 0 bases, with 9 bases between. Per germline, CDR1 SGDLS and CDR2 YYNGEE. CDR3 length: 14 residues.

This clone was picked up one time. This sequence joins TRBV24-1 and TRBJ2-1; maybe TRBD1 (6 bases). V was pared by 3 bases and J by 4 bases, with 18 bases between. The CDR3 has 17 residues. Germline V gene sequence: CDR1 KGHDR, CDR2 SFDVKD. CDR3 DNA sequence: TGTGCCACCAGTGATATCCCCGGGACAAGGGGATACAATGAGCAGTTCTTC. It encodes CATSDIPGTRGYNEQFF.

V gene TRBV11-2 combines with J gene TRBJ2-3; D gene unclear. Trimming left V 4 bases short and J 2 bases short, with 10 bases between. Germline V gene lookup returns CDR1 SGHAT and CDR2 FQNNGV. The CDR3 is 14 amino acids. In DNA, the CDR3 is TGTGCCAGCAGCTATTCCCAGATCACAGATACGCAGTATTTT. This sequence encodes CASSYSQITDTQYF.

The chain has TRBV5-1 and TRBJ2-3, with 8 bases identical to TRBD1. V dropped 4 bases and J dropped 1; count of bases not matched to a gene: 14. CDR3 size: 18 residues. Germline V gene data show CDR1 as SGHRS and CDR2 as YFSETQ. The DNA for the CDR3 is TGCGCCAGCAGCGAAGCCGGGACAGGTGAGGGTGGCACAGATACGCAGTATTTT. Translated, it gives CASSEAGTGEGGTDTQYF.

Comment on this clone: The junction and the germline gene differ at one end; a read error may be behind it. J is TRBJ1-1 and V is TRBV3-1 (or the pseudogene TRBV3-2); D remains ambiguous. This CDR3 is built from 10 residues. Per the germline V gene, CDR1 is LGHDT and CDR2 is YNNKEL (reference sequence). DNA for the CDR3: TGTGCCAGCAGCCAAGAAACTAAGGTCTTT. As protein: CASSQETKVF.

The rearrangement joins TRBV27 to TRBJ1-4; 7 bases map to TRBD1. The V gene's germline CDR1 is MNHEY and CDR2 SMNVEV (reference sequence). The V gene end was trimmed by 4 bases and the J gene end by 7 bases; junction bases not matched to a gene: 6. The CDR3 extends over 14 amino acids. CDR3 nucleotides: TGTGCCAGCAGTTCCTACAGGGGAGGTGAAAAACTGTTTTTT. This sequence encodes CASSSYRGGEKLFF.

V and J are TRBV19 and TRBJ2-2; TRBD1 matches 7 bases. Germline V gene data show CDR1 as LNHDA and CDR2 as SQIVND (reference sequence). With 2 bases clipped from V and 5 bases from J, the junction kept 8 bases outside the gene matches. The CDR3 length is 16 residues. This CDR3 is CASSIMVTGLTGELFF. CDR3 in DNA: TGTGCCAGTAGTATAATGGTGACAGGGTTAACCGGGGAGCTGTTTTTT.

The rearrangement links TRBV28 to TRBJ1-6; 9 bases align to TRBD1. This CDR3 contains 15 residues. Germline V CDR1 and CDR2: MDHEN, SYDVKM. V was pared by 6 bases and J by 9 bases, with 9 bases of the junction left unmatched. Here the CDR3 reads CASRTRDRVISPLHF. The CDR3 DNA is TGTGCCAGCAGGACCCGGGACAGGGTTATTTCACCCCTCCACTTT.

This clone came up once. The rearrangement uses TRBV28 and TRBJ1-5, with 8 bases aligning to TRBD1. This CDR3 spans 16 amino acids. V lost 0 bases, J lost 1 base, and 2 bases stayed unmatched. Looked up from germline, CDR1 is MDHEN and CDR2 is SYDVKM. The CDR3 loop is CASSLWDRVSNQPQHF. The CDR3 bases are TGTGCCAGCAGTTTATGGGACAGGGTAAGCAATCAGCCCCAGCATTTT.

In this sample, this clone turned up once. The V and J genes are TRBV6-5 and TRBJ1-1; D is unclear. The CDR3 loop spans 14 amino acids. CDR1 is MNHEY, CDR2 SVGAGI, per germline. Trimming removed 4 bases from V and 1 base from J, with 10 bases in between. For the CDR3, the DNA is TGTGCCAGCAGTTTCGGTACTAGGAACACTGAAGCTTTCTTT. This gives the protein CASSFGTRNTEAFF.

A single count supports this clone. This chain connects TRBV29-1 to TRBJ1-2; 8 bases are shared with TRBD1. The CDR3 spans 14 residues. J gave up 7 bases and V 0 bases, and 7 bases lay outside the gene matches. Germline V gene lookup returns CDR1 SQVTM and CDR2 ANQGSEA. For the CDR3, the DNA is TGCAGCGTTGAAGATCGCTCAGGGGGCTTTGGCTACACCTTC. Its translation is CSVEDRSGGFGYTF.

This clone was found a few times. CDR3 residues: CASSFRDRGVTEAFF. In nucleotides, the CDR3 is TGTGCCAGCAGCTTCAGGGACAGGGGGGTCACTGAAGCTTTCTTT. This rearrangement joins TRBV9 to TRBJ1-1; TRBD1 matches 11 bases. The CDR3 has 15 residues. CDR1 is SGDLS and CDR2 is YYNGEE in the germline V gene. J was trimmed by 4 bases and V by 4 bases; bases with no gene match: 6.

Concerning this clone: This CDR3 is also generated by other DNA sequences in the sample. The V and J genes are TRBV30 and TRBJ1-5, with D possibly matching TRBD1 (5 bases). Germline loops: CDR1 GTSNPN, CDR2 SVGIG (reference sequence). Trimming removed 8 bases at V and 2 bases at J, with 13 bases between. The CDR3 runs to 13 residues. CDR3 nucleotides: TGTGCCGGCGCTTGGGGGGGCAATCAGCCCCAGCATTTT. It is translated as CAGAWGGNQPQHF. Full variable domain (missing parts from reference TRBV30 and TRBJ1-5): SQTIHQWPATLVQPVGSPLSLECTVEGTSNPNLYWYRQAAGRGLQLLFYSVGIGQISSEVPQNLSASRPQDRQFILSSKKLLLSDSGFYLCAGAWGGNQPQHFGDGTRLSIL.

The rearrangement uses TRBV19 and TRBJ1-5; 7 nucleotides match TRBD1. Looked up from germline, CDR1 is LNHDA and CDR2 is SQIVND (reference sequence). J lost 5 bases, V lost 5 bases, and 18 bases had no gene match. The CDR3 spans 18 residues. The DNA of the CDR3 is TGTGCCAGTAGTCATACGTCTAGTTGGGGACAGTACTATCAGCCCCAGCATTTT. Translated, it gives CASSHTSSWGQYYQPQHF. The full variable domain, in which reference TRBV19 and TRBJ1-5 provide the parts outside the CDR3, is DGGITQSPKYLFRKEGQNVTLSCEQNLNHDAMYWYRQDPGQGLRLIYYSQIVNDFQKGDIAEGYSVSREKKESFPLTVTSAQKNPTAFYLCASSHTSSWGQYYQPQHFGDGTRLSIL.